Listed below are T cell receptor beta chains from one sample, sequenced in a study of PD-1 blockade in classical Hodgkin lymphoma. Measured with immunoSEQ multiplex PCR; TCRdb has only the in-frame clones, and not every one. The sample carries under 20,000 clones, 76% recorded once. The sample here was peripheral blood mononuclear cells (PBMCs), taken before the fourth cycle of nivolumab. Every receptor here comes from a human donor with classical Hodgkin lymphoma. CDR3s include the opening cysteine and the closing phenylalanine or tryptophan. The order of the fields is CDR3 protein, CDR3 DNA, V gene, J gene, D gene, clone size. A D gene is named only where the DNA matches it firmly. Not all rows give a size; the values are once, few, many and, for expanded clones, a class.

CASSFLGGQSYEQYF	TGTGCCAGCAGCTTTCTGGGTGGACAGTCCTACGAGCAGTACTTC	TRBV5-8	TRBJ2-7	NA	NA
CASSEGQKNIQYF	TGTGCCAGCAGTGAGGGACAAAAAAACATTCAGTACTTC	TRBV6-5	TRBJ2-4	NA	NA
CASSGAGWQETQYF	TGCGCCAGCAGTGGCGCGGGGTGGCAAGAGACCCAGTACTTC	TRBV10-2	TRBJ2-5	NA	NA
CASSYGGQGSPLHF	TGTGCCAGCAGTTACGGGGGACAGGGGTCACCCCTCCACTTT	TRBV6-6	TRBJ1-6	TRBD1	once
CASSLDNRDRQGYTF	TGTGCCAGCAGCTTAGACAACCGGGACAGGCAGGGCTACACCTTC	TRBV11-3	TRBJ1-2	TRBD1	NA
CASIREVGQEQFF	TGTGCCAGCATCCGGGAGGTAGGACAGGAGCAGTTCTTC	TRBV2	TRBJ2-1	NA	few
CTRSYRDYQETQYF	TGCACCAGATCGTACCGGGACTACCAAGAGACCCAGTACTTC	TRBV1	TRBJ2-5	NA	NA
CASSLETGGNQPQHF	TGCGCCAGCAGCTTGGAGACAGGGGGCAATCAGCCCCAGCATTTT	TRBV5-1	TRBJ1-5	TRBD1	NA
CASSLREGTEAFF	TGTGCCAGCAGTTTAAGGGAAGGAACTGAAGCTTTCTTT	TRBV27	TRBJ1-1	NA	NA
CASSRAGNTIYF	TGTGCCAGCTCGAGGGCTGGAAACACCATATATTTT	TRBV7-2	TRBJ1-3	NA	NA
CASSLVAATEAFF	TGTGCCAGCAGCTTGGTGGCGGCAACTGAAGCTTTCTTT	TRBV5-4	TRBJ1-1	NA	NA
CASSHRGYTF	TGTGCCAGCAGCCATCGAGGCTACACCTTC	TRBV6-5	TRBJ1-2	NA	NA
CSVAGQASTEAFF	TGCAGCGTCGCCGGGCAAGCCTCCACTGAAGCTTTCTTT	TRBV29-1	TRBJ1-1	NA	few
CASRAGLRVVTQYF	TGTGCCAGCAGAGCGGGACTCCGGGTAGTGACGCAGTATTTT	TRBV2	TRBJ2-3	TRBD2	NA
CASSLEGTQYF	TGCGCCAGCAGCTTAGAAGGTACGCAGTATTTT	TRBV5-1	TRBJ2-3	NA	few
CASSAWRGRTDTQYF	TGTGCCAGCAGTGCTTGGCGGGGACGCACAGATACGCAGTATTTT	TRBV6-1	TRBJ2-3	NA	once
CASRWDRDNSPLHF	TGTGCCAGCAGGTGGGACAGGGATAATTCACCCCTCCACTTT	TRBV6-1	TRBJ1-6	TRBD1	once
CASSPGTYGYTF	TGTGCCAGCAGTCCCGGGACCTATGGCTACACCTTC	TRBV6-6	TRBJ1-2	NA	NA
CASSKLSNTEAFF	TGTGCCAGCAGCAAACTAAGCAACACTGAAGCTTTCTTT	TRBV21-1	TRBJ1-1	NA	NA
CASSERILGELFF	TGTGCCAGCAGTGAACGGATTTTAGGGGAGCTGTTTTTT	TRBV6-1	TRBJ2-2	NA	NA
CASSDDDKPGQQAFF	TGTGCCAGCAGCGACGACGATAAACCGGGACAGCAAGCTTTCTTT	TRBV7-9	TRBJ1-1	TRBD1	NA
CASSIRGRYEKLFF	TGTGCCAGTAGTATCAGGGGGCGGTACGAAAAACTGTTTTTT	TRBV19	TRBJ1-4	TRBD1	NA
CASSRKRTGGYEQYF	TGTGCCAGTAGCCGAAAGCGGACAGGGGGCTACGAGCAGTACTTC	TRBV19	TRBJ2-7	TRBD1	few
CASSLGQGAGDIQYF	TGTGCCAGCAGCTTAGGACAGGGGGCAGGGGACATTCAGTACTTC	TRBV7-9	TRBJ2-4	TRBD1	NA
CASSLYTEAFF	TGTGCCAGCAGCTTATACACAGAAGCTTTCTTT	TRBV11-2	TRBJ1-1	NA	NA
CASSVTGGLGELFF	TGTGCCAGCAGCGTGACAGGGGGCCTTGGGGAGCTGTTTTTT	TRBV7-9	TRBJ2-2	TRBD1	NA
CASSHREPGDTQYF	TGCGCCAGCAGCCATCGGGAGCCCGGAGATACGCAGTATTTT	TRBV4-3	TRBJ2-3	NA	NA